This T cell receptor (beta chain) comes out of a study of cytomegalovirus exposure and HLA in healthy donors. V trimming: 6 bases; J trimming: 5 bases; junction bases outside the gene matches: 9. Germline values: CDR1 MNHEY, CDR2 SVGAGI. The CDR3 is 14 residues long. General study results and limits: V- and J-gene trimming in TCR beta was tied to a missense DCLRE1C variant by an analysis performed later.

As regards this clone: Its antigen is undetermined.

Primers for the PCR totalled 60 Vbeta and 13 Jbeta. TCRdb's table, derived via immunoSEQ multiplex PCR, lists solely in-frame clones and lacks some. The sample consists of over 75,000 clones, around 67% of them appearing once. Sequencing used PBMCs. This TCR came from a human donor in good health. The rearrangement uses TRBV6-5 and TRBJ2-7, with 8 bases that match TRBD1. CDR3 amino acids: CASSYRTGRHEQYF. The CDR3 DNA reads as TGTGCCAGCAGCTACCGGACAGGGCGGCACGAGCAGTACTTC.